The T cell receptor (beta chain) described here comes from a study of long-term antiretroviral therapy in people with HIV. Germline CDR1 reads SSHAT; CDR2 reads FNYEAQ (reference sequence). The length of the CDR3 is 13 residues. The V gene lost 5 bases and the J gene lost 6 bases, with 10 bases spanning the gap. The immunoSEQ assay was v3.0, run at survey level. Data came from immunoSEQ multiplex PCR; TCRdb stores just in-frame clones and leaves some out. Of about 21,000 clones detected, around 80% appear once; the ten largest clones hold roughly a tenth. The rearrangement uses TRBV7-7 and TRBJ2-2, with unresolved D. Sequenced here: unsorted PBMCs, sampled 4.1 years after starting antiretroviral therapy. This TCR was sampled from a middle-aged woman with HIV. CDR3: CASSHQSAGELFF. DNA of the CDR3: TGTGCCAGCAGCCACCAGTCTGCCGGGGAGCTGTTTTTT.